This TCR beta chain appears in the sequencing data of a study of T-cell reconstitution after alpha-beta-depleted transplantation in children. This clonotype was observed a few times. The junction had 6 bases not matched to a gene; V was cut back by 3 bases and J by 5 bases. CDR3 size: 14 residues. In germline, CDR1 is SGHVS, CDR2 FQNEAQ. For TCRbeta, the library was prepared with unique molecular identifiers. TCRdb re-analysed the PCR reads in MiXCR, keeping a single row per CDR3 protein. The sample lists about 400,000 distinct CDR3 sequences, 13% occurring once. The chain recombines TRBV7-8 with TRBJ2-5; 7 bases line up with TRBD2. This clonotype was sampled from a human donor who donated a stem cell graft to a child with Fanconi anemia. The specimen comprised PBMCs, sampled from the stem cell graft. For the CDR3, the DNA is TGTGCCAGCAGCTTTCGGGACTACCTGGAGACCCAGTACTTC. It yields the protein CASSFRDYLETQYF.